A single sample gave rise to the 15 T cell receptor beta chains below, sequenced in a study of T cells in Graves' hyperthyroidism and ophthalmopathy. Researchers took RNA transcripts and amplified the TCR beta CDR3 regions from them. Researchers ran a first-round RT-PCR on the TCR CDR3 using the HTBI primer set. TCRdb passed the multiplex PCR reads through MiXCR, listing each CDR3 protein once. The profile shows about 350,000 distinct CDR3 sequences, 18% of them singletons. Sequencing was performed on blood. All receptors come from a woman between 40 and 55 years old with Graves' ophthalmopathy.

In this sample, this clonotype turned up a few times. The CDR3 end shows no conserved phenylalanine or tryptophan, and so a read error is likely. V usage is TRBV4-1 and J usage is TRBJ1-1; D is ambiguous. The germline V gene has CDR1 MGHRA and CDR2 YSYEKL. Trimming removed 2 bases at V and 4 bases at J, with 14 bases between. The CDR3 contains 15 residues. CDR3 bases: TGCGCCAGCAGCCAACCACGACCACCTGGCACTGAAGCTTTCGTT. It encodes CASSQPRPPGTEAFV.

This clonotype was seen many times. The chain couples TRBV7-8 to TRBJ1-1; the match to TRBD1 covers 9 bases. Germline assignment: CDR1 SGHVS and CDR2 FQNEAQ. The CDR3 covers 14 residues. V dropped 5 bases and J dropped 4; count of bases not matched to a gene: 5. This CDR3 is CASSLATGGTEAFF. In DNA form, the CDR3 reads TGTGCCAGCAGCCTGGCGACAGGGGGCACTGAAGCTTTCTTT.

This chain uses TRBV20-1 with TRBJ1-6; 7 nucleotides match TRBD1. Germline CDR1 is DFQATT and CDR2 is SNEGSKA (reference sequence). Losses at the gene ends were 1 base for V and 7 bases for J; bases not matched to a gene: 4. The length of the CDR3 is 14 residues. The CDR3 loop is CSARVRDSNSPLHF. DNA for the CDR3: TGCAGTGCTAGAGTCCGGGACAGCAATTCACCCCTCCACTTT.

This clonotype showed up just a few times. The rearrangement uses TRBV28 and TRBJ2-2, with TRBD2 matching over 9 bases. Germline CDR1 reads MDHEN; CDR2 reads SYDVKM. This CDR3 has 16 amino acids. Trimming at V came to 6 bases and at J to 6 bases, leaving 11 bases not matched to a gene. In nucleotides, the CDR3 is TGTGCCAGCAGCCCCCCGGGACTAGCTGCCTCCGGGGAGCTGTTTTTT. Its protein product is CASSPPGLAASGELFF.

The sample holds many counts of this clonotype. The chain links TRBV28 to TRBJ1-5; D may be TRBD1 (6 bases). V shed 2 bases and J shed 5 bases, with 10 bases lying between them. The germline gives CDR1 MDHEN, CDR2 SYDVKM. The CDR3 runs to 14 residues. The CDR3 DNA sequence: TGTGCCAGCAGTTTAAGCAGGGGTTATCAGCCCCAGCATTTT. It codes for CASSLSRGYQPQHF. The full variable domain, with the rest looked up from reference TRBV28 and TRBJ1-5, is DVKVTQSSRYLVKRTGEKVFLECVQDMDHENMFWYRQDPGLGLRLIYFSYDVKMKEKGDIPEGYSVSREKKERFSLILESASTNQTSMYLCASSLSRGYQPQHFGDGTRLSIL.

The sample holds many counts of this clonotype. At one end, the junction sequence differs from germline, possibly due to a read error. The chain carries TRBV30 and TRBJ2-2, with D unresolved. This CDR3 is built from 12 residues. CDR1 is GTSNPN, CDR2 SVGIG, per germline (reference sequence). Written as DNA, the CDR3 is TGTGCCTGGAGTGTCCGCACCGAGGAGCTGTTTTTT. Amino acids: CAWSVRTEELFF.

There are many counts of this clonotype. The genes are TRBV28 and TRBJ2-7; D possibly corresponds to TRBD1 (7 bases). The CDR3 totals 13 residues. The V end was cut by 6 bases, the J end by 2 bases, with 11 bases between. CDR1 and CDR2 from the germline V gene are MDHEN and SYDVKM. The CDR3 sequence: CASSQGGAYEQYF. Here the CDR3 DNA reads TGTGCCAGCAGCCAGGGGGGAGCCTACGAGCAGTACTTC.

This clonotype occurred many times. The J gene is TRBJ2-7, the V gene TRBV28; D remains unclear. The CDR3 length is 11 residues. Looked up from germline, CDR1 is MDHEN and CDR2 is SYDVKM. The V and J ends lost 6 bases and 7 bases respectively, with 10 bases between them. CDR3 residues: CASSLKFEQYF. The CDR3 DNA sequence: TGTGCCAGCAGCCTTAAATTTGAGCAGTACTTC.

This sequence joins TRBV20-1 and TRBJ1-5; D perhaps matches TRBD1 (5 bases). CDR3 length: 15 amino acids. Germline lookup yields CDR1 DFQATT and CDR2 SNEGSKA (reference sequence). Trimming shortened V by 4 bases and J by 0 bases, and 13 bases separated the two germline ends. The CDR3 spells CSAISGGDSNQPQHF. CDR3 in DNA: TGCAGTGCTATTTCCGGGGGAGATAGCAATCAGCCCCAGCATTTT.

This clonotype has a handful of counts. V gene TRBV30 combines with J gene TRBJ2-2; 10 bases are shared with TRBD1. The ends lost 5 bases at V and 6 bases at J; junction bases unmatched: 12. CDR3 length: 16 amino acids. Germline values: CDR1 GTSNPN, CDR2 SVGIG (reference sequence). The CDR3 here is CAWVLPGQGRPGELFF. The CDR3 nucleotides are TGTGCCTGGGTCTTGCCGGGACAGGGGAGACCCGGGGAGCTGTTTTTT.

The chain is built from TRBV12-3 or TRBV12-4 and TRBJ2-5, with 7 nucleotides matching TRBD1. The CDR3 has 14 amino acids. The trim removed 6 bases at V and 2 bases at J, leaving 6 bases unmatched. The CDR3 reads CASRAGGPQETQYF. The CDR3 DNA is TGTGCCAGCAGAGCAGGGGGTCCTCAAGAGACCCAGTACTTC.

This clonotype was seen at least ten times. The chain couples TRBV15 to TRBJ2-7; 7 nucleotides align to TRBD2. Germline V lookup: CDR1 LNHNV, CDR2 YYDKDF (reference sequence). Trimming took 10 bases from V and 0 from J; bases not matched to a gene: 9. This CDR3 has 14 residues. The CDR3, as DNA: TGTGCCATATTACCCTCGGGAGGCTCCTACGAGCAGTACTTC. Translation gives CAILPSGGSYEQYF.

V gene TRBV6-5 combines with J gene TRBJ2-5; D possibly uses TRBD1 or TRBD2 (5 bases each). V was cut by 2 bases and J by 4 bases, with 14 bases left in between. The CDR3 covers 15 residues. Germline values: CDR1 MNHEY, CDR2 SVGAGI. In nucleotides, the CDR3 is TGTGCCAGCAGTTACGCAGGGACGCACGGAGAGACCCAGTACTTC. Residues: CASSYAGTHGETQYF.

This clonotype was found many times. The CDR3 does not close with the conserved phenylalanine or tryptophan, likely indicating a read error. This chain joins TRBV28 and TRBJ1-5, with D unresolved. V shed 10 bases and J shed 3 bases, with 10 bases lying between them. CDR1 MDHEN and CDR2 SYDVKM come from the germline V gene. This CDR3 is 12 amino acids long. The DNA of the CDR3 is TGTGCCACCCACAGAATCAATCAGCCCCAGCATCTT. Amino acids: CATHRINQPQHL.

This clonotype was counted many times. The chain employs TRBV2 and TRBJ2-7; D ambiguous. The CDR3 is 12 amino acids. CDR1 and CDR2 (germline): SNHLY, FYNNEI. V dropped 6 bases and J dropped 1 base, with 7 bases sitting between them. Written as DNA, the CDR3 is TGTGCCAGCAGGGCGAATTCCTACGAGCAGTACTTC. This codes for CASRANSYEQYF.